One and the same sample provided the 25 T cell receptor beta chains below, sequenced in a study of OX40 agonist ivuxolimab in advanced cancers. Assay used: immunoSEQ multiplex PCR; TCRdb lists only in-frame clones, some missing. This table holds around 80,000 clones, roughly 87% found once. The material sequenced was CD4+ or CD8+ T cells sorted from blood, taken in a trial of the OX40 agonist ivuxolimab. Every receptor here comes from an adult with an advanced solid tumor such as melanoma, head and neck, liver or kidney cancer.

The chain combines TRBV6-1 with TRBJ2-6; tentatively, D is TRBD2 (5 bases). V dropped 2 bases and J dropped 0 bases, with 8 bases sitting between them. Germline CDR1 and CDR2: MNHNS and SASEGT. The CDR3 covers 16 residues. The CDR3 bases are TGTGCCAGCAGTGAACGACGGGGCTCTGGGGCCAACGTCCTGACTTTC. Encoded protein: CASSERRGSGANVLTF.

V usage is TRBV19 and J usage is TRBJ2-6, with D possibly matching TRBD2 (5 bases). Trimming removed 9 bases from V and 0 bases from J, with 6 bases in between. The CDR3 runs 13 residues. Germline-derived CDR1 and CDR2 are LNHDA and SQIVND (reference sequence). The CDR3 spells CASGDSGANVLTF. In nucleotides, the CDR3 is TGTGCCAGCGGGGACTCTGGGGCCAACGTCCTGACTTTC. Variable domain in full (rest from reference TRBV19 and TRBJ2-6): DGGITQSPKYLFRKEGQNVTLSCEQNLNHDAMYWYRQDPGQGLRLIYYSQIVNDFQKGDIAEGYSVSREKKESFPLTVTSAQKNPTAFYLCASGDSGANVLTFGAGSRLTVL.

The chain uses TRBV15 and TRBJ2-3; D remains ambiguous. The V end was cut by 3 bases, the J end by 3 bases, with 16 bases between. The CDR3 is 16 residues long. CDR1 and CDR2 (germline): LNHNV, YYDKDF (reference sequence). CDR3 sequence reads: CATSRSGLGRTDTQYF. CDR3 sequence (DNA): TGTGCCACCAGCAGGTCGGGCCTGGGCAGGACAGATACGCAGTATTTT.

The chain carries TRBV6-5 and TRBJ1-5, with D maybe TRBD1 (6 bases). Germline V gene data show CDR1 as MNHEY and CDR2 as SVGAGI. The V end was cut by 6 bases, the J end by 3 bases, with 15 bases between. This CDR3 is built from 15 residues. CDR3 bases: TGTGCCAGCAGCCTCAACAGGGATTCCAATCAGCCCCAGCATTTT. This gives the protein CASSLNRDSNQPQHF.

V is TRBV4-1 and J is TRBJ2-5; TRBD2 matches 11 bases. The DNA end is a closer match to TRBJ2-7, so the J assignment may be wrong. Per the germline V gene, CDR1 is MGHRA and CDR2 is YSYEKL. The CDR3 is 16 residues long. CDR3 bases: TGCGCCAGCAGCCAGCCAACTAGCGGGAGCTTCTACGAGCAGTACTTC. Its translation: CASSQPTSGSFYEQYF.

The J gene is TRBJ2-3, the V gene TRBV5-6; TRBD2 agrees at 8 bases. The CDR3 totals 14 residues. In germline, CDR1 is SGHDT, CDR2 YYEEEE. The junction had 2 bases not matched to a gene; V was cut back by 4 bases and J by 1 base. CDR3 in amino acids: CASSIAGRTDTQYF. As DNA, the CDR3 is TGTGCCAGCAGCATAGCGGGGCGCACAGATACGCAGTATTTT.

The rearrangement joins TRBV5-5 to TRBJ1-2; TRBD1 agrees at 9 bases. There are 16 residues in the CDR3. J lost 8 bases, V lost 4 bases, and 15 bases had no gene match. The germline gives CDR1 SGHKS, CDR2 YYEKEE (reference sequence). CDR3 sequence (DNA): TGTGCCAGCAGCATGGTCACAGGGACAGGGCTACTCGGCTACACCTTC. It yields the protein CASSMVTGTGLLGYTF.

The V call is TRBV28, the J call TRBJ1-4, with 7 bases matching TRBD1. This CDR3 region has 16 residues. Germline-derived CDR1 and CDR2 are MDHEN and SYDVKM. Trimming cost V 3 bases and J 1 base; bases outside gene matches: 5. In DNA form, the CDR3 reads TGTGCCAGCAGTTTGCCCCGGACAGGAACTAATGAAAAACTGTTTTTT. Amino acids: CASSLPRTGTNEKLFF.

This chain joins TRBV2 and TRBJ2-3; unclear D gene. This CDR3 region has 15 residues. Trimming took off 4 bases at V and 2 bases at J, with 13 bases between the two ends. From germline, CDR1 is SNHLY and CDR2 FYNNEI. The CDR3 bases are TGTGCCAGCAGTGTTTGGGGAAGAAACACAGATACGCAGTATTTT. Translating it yields CASSVWGRNTDTQYF.

This clone occurred once. V is TRBV30 and J is TRBJ2-3; TRBD2 agrees at 10 bases. CDR1 and CDR2 from the germline V gene are GTSNPN and SVGIG (reference sequence). V lost 0 bases, J lost 4 bases, and 4 bases stayed unmatched. This CDR3 has 15 residues. DNA of the CDR3: TGTGCCTGGAGTGTGGCGCTAGCGGGGGCAGATACGCAGTATTTT. Translating gives CAWSVALAGADTQYF.

The J gene is TRBJ1-1, the V gene TRBV5-1, with D possibly TRBD1 on 6 matching bases. CDR1 SGHRS and CDR2 YFSETQ come from the germline V gene. CDR3 size: 13 residues. V was clipped by 5 bases and J by 2 bases, with 10 bases between them. The CDR3 protein is CASSPTGNTEAFF. For the CDR3, the DNA is TGCGCCAGCAGTCCGACAGGTAACACTGAAGCTTTCTTT.

J is TRBJ2-7 and V is TRBV7-6; 9 nucleotides line up with TRBD1. Germline CDR1 is SGHVS and CDR2 is FNYEAQ. The CDR3 runs to 14 residues. Trimming removed 5 bases from V and 6 bases from J; junction bases left unmatched: 8. The CDR3 loop is CASSRDRVSSEQYF. CDR3 DNA: TGTGCCAGCAGCCGGGACAGGGTATCGTCCGAGCAGTACTTC.

CDR3 DNA: TGCGCCAGCAGCTTGGTGGTGGGGGCAAACACTGAAGCTTTCTTT. Its protein product is CASSLVVGANTEAFF. V is TRBV5-1 and J is TRBJ1-1; D possibly corresponds to TRBD1 (6 bases). Trimming stripped 0 bases from V and 2 bases from J, with 11 bases between. The germline CDR1 and CDR2 sequences are SGHRS and YFSETQ. The CDR3 spans 15 residues. Using reference TRBV5-1 and TRBJ1-1 for the parts outside the CDR3, the full variable domain is KAGVTQTPRYLIKTRGQQVTLSCSPISGHRSVSWYQQTPGQGLQFLFEYFSETQRNKGNFPGRFSGRQFSNSRSEMNVSTLELGDSALYLCASSLVVGANTEAFFGQGTRLTVV.

J is TRBJ1-2 and V is TRBV28, with D maybe TRBD1 (5 bases). V was clipped by 10 bases and J by 0 bases, with 12 bases between them. This CDR3 is 13 amino acids long. Looked up from germline, CDR1 is MDHEN and CDR2 is SYDVKM. CDR3 in amino acids: CAIRTTSNYGYTF. The CDR3 bases are TGTGCCATTCGGACAACGTCTAACTATGGCTACACCTTC.

The chain links TRBV5-4 to TRBJ2-5; D is possibly TRBD1 or TRBD2 (5 bases each). V was trimmed by 0 bases and J by 4 bases, leaving 10 bases between them. There are 14 residues in the CDR3. Germline V gives CDR1 SGHNT, CDR2 YYREEE (reference sequence). In DNA, the CDR3 is TGTGCCAGCAGCTTGGACAGGAGGCGAGAGACCCAGTACTTC. It encodes CASSLDRRRETQYF.

V usage is TRBV19 and J usage is TRBJ1-3; a weak D match, TRBD1 (5 bases). This CDR3 spans 15 amino acids. The germline V gene has CDR1 LNHDA and CDR2 SQIVND (reference sequence). V shed 3 bases and J shed 0 bases, with 9 bases lying between them. In DNA, the CDR3 is TGTGCCAGTAGTATCCGGGGCCACTCTGGAAACACCATATATTTT. Translated, it gives CASSIRGHSGNTIYF. The variable domain in full, with the rest retrieved from reference TRBV19 and TRBJ1-3, is DGGITQSPKYLFRKEGQNVTLSCEQNLNHDAMYWYRQDPGQGLRLIYYSQIVNDFQKGDIAEGYSVSREKKESFPLTVTSAQKNPTAFYLCASSIRGHSGNTIYFGEGSWLTVV.

This chain connects TRBV19 to TRBJ2-3; D is tentatively TRBD1 or TRBD2 (5 bases each). The V end lost 1 base, the J end lost 5 bases, and 16 bases lay between the germline ends. CDR1 and CDR2 from the germline V gene are LNHDA and SQIVND (reference sequence). The length of the CDR3 is 16 residues. The CDR3 bases are TGTGCCAGTAGTATAGGGGCGGGCCAGGGCCGAGATACGCAGTATTTT. The encoded protein is CASSIGAGQGRDTQYF.

The chain couples TRBV6-1 to TRBJ1-5; D is unclear. Germline V gives CDR1 MNHNS, CDR2 SASEGT. The CDR3 loop spans 13 amino acids. V was shortened by 6 bases and J by 5 bases, with 11 bases between the two germline ends. The CDR3 loop reads CASSMGWDQPQHF. For the CDR3, the DNA is TGTGCCAGCAGCATGGGATGGGATCAGCCCCAGCATTTT.

The V gene is TRBV2, the J gene TRBJ2-2; D gene unclear. V lost 4 bases and J lost 1, with 7 bases in between. This CDR3 is built from 14 residues. Looked up from germline, CDR1 is SNHLY and CDR2 is FYNNEI. In nucleotides, the CDR3 is TGTGCCAGCAGTGGGGCAGGGAACACCGGGGAGCTGTTTTTT. Translated: CASSGAGNTGELFF.

The V and J genes are TRBV2 and TRBJ1-2; 7 positions agree with TRBD1. The CDR3 contains 13 residues. With V trimmed by 2 bases and J by 5 bases, 2 bases remained unmatched. Germline CDR1 SNHLY, CDR2 FYNNEI. The CDR3 DNA is TGTGCCAGCAGTGAAAGGGGGCAGTATGGCTACACCTTC. Its protein is CASSERGQYGYTF.

The genes are TRBV30 and TRBJ1-1; D is unresolved. The V gene lost 1 base and the J gene lost 0 bases, with 3 bases spanning the gap. The CDR3 is 12 amino acids. Germline V gene sequence: CDR1 GTSNPN, CDR2 SVGIG (reference sequence). The CDR3 region has the DNA TGTGCCTGGAGTGCAGTGAACACTGAAGCTTTCTTT. This gives the protein CAWSAVNTEAFF.

V and J are TRBV5-1 and TRBJ2-7; 9 bases map to TRBD1. CDR1 and CDR2 (germline): SGHRS, YFSETQ. J lost 3 bases, V lost 1 base, and 2 bases had no gene match. The CDR3 loop spans 14 amino acids. The CDR3 DNA reads TGCGCCAGCAGCTTGAGGGGACAGGGCTACGAGCAGTACTTC. It is translated as CASSLRGQGYEQYF.

The rearrangement joins TRBV19 to TRBJ2-5; TRBD1 might be the D (6 bases). CDR1 and CDR2 (germline): LNHDA, SQIVND (reference sequence). Trimming removed 5 bases from V and 5 bases from J, with 12 bases in between. The CDR3 length is 13 residues. For the CDR3, the DNA is TGTGCCAGTAGTCAATCTAGGGGGGAGACCCAGTACTTC. It specifies CASSQSRGETQYF.

This CDR3 is CASSHQVPRGGTEAFF. In DNA, the CDR3 is TGCGCCAGCAGCCACCAAGTCCCCCGGGGAGGCACTGAAGCTTTCTTT. The rearrangement uses TRBV4-1 and TRBJ1-1; D remains unclear. Germline CDR1 MGHRA, CDR2 YSYEKL. V shed 3 bases and J shed 4 bases, with 18 bases lying between them. The CDR3 is made up of 16 amino acids.

This chain links TRBV29-1 with TRBJ2-6, with D tentatively TRBD1 (6 bases). Germline V lookup: CDR1 SQVTM, CDR2 ANQGSEA. Trimming shortened V by 3 bases and J by 2 bases, and 17 bases separated the two germline ends. The CDR3 contains 17 residues. CDR3 region: CSVDAGALGTGANVLTF. DNA of the CDR3: TGCAGCGTTGACGCAGGGGCGCTAGGTACTGGGGCCAACGTCCTGACTTTC.